These T cell receptor beta chains were read from a single sample in a study of graft-versus-host responses after intestinal transplantation. The data were produced by immunoSEQ multiplex PCR, yet TCRdb's version contains in-frame clones alone and is incomplete. The repertoire consists of around 30,000 clones, with about 92% occurring once and the leading ten covering over 0.7%. The material was PBMCs, obtained around 70 days after intestinal transplant. The source of these receptors is a human patient who received an intestinal transplant, so some T cells may come from the graft donor. The CDR3 runs from the conserved cysteine through the conserved F or W. D genes are given only for firm matches. Size is stated for part of the rows, as once, few or many counts, or as a class when the clone is expanded.

v_gene	j_gene	abundance	d_gene	CDR3nt	CDR3aa
TRBV19	TRBJ2-7	.	TRBD1	TGTGCCAGTAGTATTGGGACAGGGGAATACGAGCAGTACTTC	CASSIGTGEYEQYF
TRBV4-3	TRBJ1-3	.	.	TGCGCCAGCAGCCAAGATTTCGCAGGGACTGGAAACACCATATATTTT	CASSQDFAGTGNTIYF
TRBV2	TRBJ2-3	.	TRBD2	TGTGCCAGCAGTCCCATTCTAGCGGGAGGAGCAGATACGCAGTATTTT	CASSPILAGGADTQYF
TRBV29-1	TRBJ2-1	.	TRBD2	TGCAGCGCTAAAAGAACCCCGGGGGGCAATGAGCAGTTCTTC	CSAKRTPGGNEQFF
TRBV7-2	TRBJ2-7	.	TRBD2	TGTGCCAGCAGCTTGGGCGTTGGGCGGGAGGAAGCGCAGTACTTC	CASSLGVGREEAQYF
TRBV11-2	TRBJ2-1	.	.	TGTGCCAGCAGCGGAAGGATTAGCTCCTACAATGAGCAGTTCTTC	CASSGRISSYNEQFF
TRBV11-3	TRBJ2-4	.	.	TGTGCCAGCAGCTTAGATCCGGGGATTCAGTACTTC	CASSLDPGIQYF
TRBV10-2	TRBJ1-5	.	.	TGCGCCAGCAGTGAACTAAATCAGCCCCAGCATTTT	CASSELNQPQHF
TRBV19	TRBJ1-2	.	.	TGTGCCAGTAGCCTCGGACAGTCCCCCGGCGGCTATGGCTACACCTTC	CASSLGQSPGGYGYTF
TRBV7-8	TRBJ2-2	.	TRBD1	TGTGCCAGCAGCTTAATCCGTAACACCAGGGGGCGTTTCACCGGGGAGCTGTTTTTT	CASSLIRNTRGRFTGELFF
TRBV5-1	TRBJ2-5	.	.	TGCGCCAGCAGCTTGTTCGGGGAAGAGACCCAGTACTTC	CASSLFGEETQYF
TRBV19	TRBJ1-3	.	.	TGTGCCAGTAGTATAGATCGCACCTCTGGAAACACCATATATTTT	CASSIDRTSGNTIYF
TRBV27	TRBJ1-1	.	.	TGTGCCACCCAGGGTTTAAGCACTGAAGCTTTCTTT	CATQGLSTEAFF
TRBV9	TRBJ2-7	.	TRBD2	TGTGCCAGCAGCGCTACTGTTCCAGGAGCGGGAATAGGCTACGAGCAGTACTTC	CASSATVPGAGIGYEQYF
TRBV7-2	TRBJ2-1	.	.	TGTGCCAGCAGCTTAGCGGGTAGGTGGACTTACAATGAGCAGTTCTTC	CASSLAGRWTYNEQFF
TRBV7-8	TRBJ1-5	once	.	TGTGCCAGCAGCTCGAGGGTAGATCTGGATAGCAATCAGCCCCAGCATTTT	CASSSRVDLDSNQPQHF
TRBV6-4	TRBJ1-2	.	.	TGTGCCAGCAGTGACTCGATTACCCAGCAACCCCCGTGGGGCTACACCTTC	CASSDSITQQPPWGYTF
TRBV7-9	TRBJ2-7	.	TRBD1	TGTGCCAGCAGCTTAGGGACAGGGGAACCCTACGAGCAGTACTTC	CASSLGTGEPYEQYF
TRBV11-3	TRBJ2-1	.	TRBD2	TGTGCCAGCAGCCCCCCCGGCGGGGGGGCCGGGAATGAGCAGTTCTTC	CASSPPGGGAGNEQFF
TRBV6-6	TRBJ1-2	once	.	TGTGCCAGCAGTGCCTCCAGGGTCTCCTATGGCTACACCTTC	CASSASRVSYGYTF
TRBV9	TRBJ1-2	.	TRBD1	TGTGCCAGCAGCACCCTACCGGGACAGGGGCTCTATGGCTACACCTTC	CASSTLPGQGLYGYTF
TRBV5-1	TRBJ1-1	.	.	TGCGCCAGCAGCTTGACAGGGAGTGGCACTGAAGCTTTCTTT	CASSLTGSGTEAFF
TRBV19	TRBJ2-1	.	TRBD2	TGTGCCAGTAGTATTCTCCTCGAGCGGGGGGGCGGTGATGAGCAGTTCTTC	CASSILLERGGGDEQFF
TRBV15	TRBJ2-3	.	TRBD2	TGTGCCACCAGCAGTGGGGGACTAGCCCAAATCACAGATACGCAGTATTTT	CATSSGGLAQITDTQYF
TRBV4-1	TRBJ1-6	.	.	TGCGCCAGCAGCCAAGGAAACAGAGGATCACCCCTCCACTTT	CASSQGNRGSPLHF
TRBV5-8	TRBJ2-7	.	.	TGTGCCAGCAGCTTCGGGACTTCATCCTACGAGCAGTACTTC	CASSFGTSSYEQYF
TRBV7-9	TRBJ2-1	.	TRBD2	TGTGCCAGCAGCCACGCTAGCGGGGGAAACAATGAGCAGTTCTTC	CASSHASGGNNEQFF
TRBV5-1	TRBJ2-2	.	.	TGCGCCAGCTTTTATAAAACGGCCGGGGAGCTGTTTTTT	CASFYKTAGELFF
TRBV2	TRBJ2-5	.	TRBD1	TGTGCCAGCAGTTCACAGGGGGGACAAGGGACCCAGTACTTC	CASSSQGGQGTQYF
TRBV15	TRBJ1-2	.	.	TGTGCCACCAGCAGAGATACCGCTATGAGGGGCAACTATGGCTACACCTTC	CATSRDTAMRGNYGYTF
TRBV21-1	TRBJ1-1	.	.	TGTGCCAGCAGCAAATGGCGGTTCACTGAAGCTTTCTTT	CASSKWRFTEAFF
TRBV6-1	TRBJ1-3	.	TRBD1	TGTGCCAGCGGGGGGACAGGGGCTGGAAACACCATATATTTT	CASGGTGAGNTIYF
TRBV30	TRBJ2-1	once	.	TGTGCCTGGCAGTCAGGTCCCGACAATGAGCAGTTCTTC	CAWQSGPDNEQFF
TRBV28	TRBJ2-7	.	TRBD1	TGTGCCAGCAGTAACAGGGGAATCTACGAGCAGTACTTC	CASSNRGIYEQYF
TRBV6-5	TRBJ1-5	.	.	TGTGCCAGCAGTCCTCTCGGGTATAGCAATCAGCCCCAGCATTTT	CASSPLGYSNQPQHF
TRBV1	TRBJ2-1	.	.	TGCACCAATACGATTCGGGACCGATACAATGAGCAGTTCTTC	CTNTIRDRYNEQFF
TRBV27	TRBJ2-7	.	.	TGTGCCAGCAGCCGATTCCGCTGGGACAAAAGGTCCTACGAGCAGTACTTC	CASSRFRWDKRSYEQYF
TRBV9	TRBJ1-2	.	.	TGTGCCAGCAGCTCCTGGACAGAAGGCTACACCTTC	CASSSWTEGYTF
TRBV28	TRBJ2-4	.	.	TGTGCCAGCAGTTTTAACCTGAGCCCAGTTAAGGGCATTCAGTACTTC	CASSFNLSPVKGIQYF
TRBV20-1	TRBJ2-7	.	.	TGCAGTGCATCCCAGCTCTACGAGCAGTACTTC	CSASQLYEQYF
TRBV28	TRBJ1-6	.	TRBD1	TGTGCCAGCAGAAGGACAGGGGAGAATTCACCCCTCCACTTT	CASRRTGENSPLHF
TRBV6-6	TRBJ1-1	.	TRBD1	TGTGCCAGCAGTTTCAAACCGGGACAGGGTATCACTGAAGCTTTCTTT	CASSFKPGQGITEAFF
TRBV6-1	TRBJ1-2	.	.	TGTGCCAGCAGTGCCGGGGCCGCTAACTATGGCTACACCTTC	CASSAGAANYGYTF
TRBV18	TRBJ2-2	.	.	TGTGCCAGCTCACCGCCCAACTCAGGACAGAACACCGGGGAGCTGTTTTTT	CASSPPNSGQNTGELFF
TRBV7-2	TRBJ1-2	.	.	TGTGCCAGCAGCTTAGCGGGACGCCCCTCTCCAGCTAACTATGGCTACACCTTC	CASSLAGRPSPANYGYTF
TRBV12-5	TRBJ2-7	.	TRBD2	TGTGCTAGTGGTTTGGTACCTAGCGGGAGTAGGCGCGAGCAGTACTTC	CASGLVPSGSRREQYF
TRBV12-5	TRBJ2-5	.	.	TGTGCTAGTGGTTTGGTAGTGGGGGCCGACCAAGAGACCCAGTACTTC	CASGLVVGADQETQYF
TRBV5-8	TRBJ2-7	.	.	TGTGCCAGCAGCGGTGGACCGACGTCCTACGAGCAGTACTTC	CASSGGPTSYEQYF
TRBV7-9	TRBJ2-5	.	TRBD1	TGTGCCAGCAGCTTGGGCAGGGGGCTTGAAGAGACCCAGTACTTC	CASSLGRGLEETQYF
TRBV6-4	TRBJ2-2	once	.	TGTGCCAGCAGTAGGGACTTTTCCACCGGGGAGCTGTTTTTT	CASSRDFSTGELFF
TRBV28	TRBJ2-1	.	.	TGTGCCAGCAGTATTGGCTGGAATGAGCAGTTCTTC	CASSIGWNEQFF